This TCR beta chain was recovered during a study of T cells in Graves' hyperthyroidism and ophthalmopathy. With V trimmed by 6 bases and J by 0 bases, 7 bases remained unmatched. The germline V gene encodes CDR1 SNHLY and CDR2 FYNNEI. The CDR3 spans 15 residues. This clonotype was counted ten times or more. TCR beta CDR3 sequences were amplified from RNA transcripts. When the TCR CDR3 underwent first-round RT-PCR, the HTBI primer set was used. TCRdb re-analysed the multiplex PCR reads in MiXCR, keeping a single row per CDR3 protein. This table holds under 250,000 distinct CDR3 sequences, roughly 22% found once.

The TCR was taken from a woman in her thirties or forties with Graves' ophthalmopathy. The V call is TRBV2, the J call TRBJ1-2; 7 nucleotides align to TRBD1. Source material: blood. The CDR3 coding sequence is TGTGCCAGCAGACCCGACAGGGTCCCTAACTATGGCTACACCTTC. Translation: CASRPDRVPNYGYTF.